The 26 T cell receptor beta chains in this list originate from one sample, sequenced in a study of tumor-infiltrating lymphocytes in localized non-small cell lung cancer (dated by TCRdb to the early 2020s). The library was generated by the immunoSEQ multiplex PCR assay. What TCRdb holds here is the immuneACCESS table cut down to in-frame rearrangements. Part of the clones is not present; checked against another copy, under half of the missing clones reflect an unresolved V gene, and the others are unexplained. The sample data list 21,000 or so clones, and about 80% of these were observed just once. Of the sample, around 3.4% falls within the top ten clones. The sample taken for sequencing was lung tumor tissue. Receptors originate from a human donor with non-small cell lung cancer.

The chain couples TRBV6-1 to TRBJ1-5, with D uncertain. The CDR3 loop spans 15 amino acids. V dropped 7 bases and J dropped 0 bases, with 13 bases sitting between them. Germline loops: CDR1 MNHNS, CDR2 SASEGT. This CDR3 reads CASISMWGSNQPQHF. The CDR3 DNA follows: TGTGCCAGCATCTCCATGTGGGGTAGCAATCAGCCCCAGCATTTT.

V gene TRBV30 combines with J gene TRBJ2-1, with D uncertain. The V end lost 0 bases, the J end lost 7 bases, and 13 bases lay between the germline ends. Germline V gene sequence: CDR1 GTSNPN, CDR2 SVGIG (reference sequence). The CDR3 has 14 residues. The CDR3 DNA sequence: TGTGCCTGGAGTGTAGGGCTAGATTCTAATGAGCAGTTCTTC. Encoded protein: CAWSVGLDSNEQFF.

The chain has TRBV19 and TRBJ2-5; D perhaps matches TRBD2 (6 bases). V lost 5 bases and J 4 bases, leaving 8 bases between the germline ends. The germline gives CDR1 LNHDA, CDR2 SQIVND (reference sequence). This CDR3 has 12 residues. CDR3 amino acids: CASSSGLETQYF. The CDR3, as DNA: TGTGCCAGTAGTTCGGGACTAGAGACCCAGTACTTC.

The chain carries TRBV5-4 and TRBJ2-1; D might be TRBD1 (6 bases). There are 17 residues in the CDR3. The V end was cut by 4 bases, the J end by 2 bases, with 19 bases between. Germline CDR1 is SGHNT and CDR2 is YYREEE (reference sequence). The CDR3 spells CASSLDFQGIPYNEQFF. In nucleotides, the CDR3 is TGTGCCAGCAGCCTTGATTTCCAGGGGATTCCCTACAATGAGCAGTTCTTC.

This chain links TRBV29-1 with TRBJ2-3; D perhaps matches TRBD2 (6 bases). From germline, CDR1 is SQVTM and CDR2 ANQGSEA. The length of the CDR3 is 13 residues. Trimming removed 3 bases from V and 4 bases from J, with 11 bases in between. Here the CDR3 DNA reads TGCAGCGTTGAGGGGAGGATAGCAGATACGCAGTATTTT. This codes for CSVEGRIADTQYF.

The sample holds a few counts of this clone. This chain uses TRBV10-3 with TRBJ2-7, with D tentatively TRBD1 (6 bases). This CDR3 has 14 residues. Looked up from germline, CDR1 is ENHRY and CDR2 is SYGVKD. With 3 bases removed from V and 3 bases from J, the gap between germline ends came to 12 bases. The CDR3 loop is CAISDTGRSYEQYF. The CDR3 DNA reads TGTGCCATCAGTGACACAGGGCGGAGCTACGAGCAGTACTTC.

The chain links TRBV7-9 to TRBJ2-6; D call uncertain. Trimming pared 4 bases from V and 0 bases from J, leaving 7 bases between. Germline assignment: CDR1 SEHNR and CDR2 FQNEAQ (reference sequence). The CDR3 runs 15 residues. The CDR3: CASSSWGSGANVLTF. CDR3 DNA sequence: TGTGCCAGCAGCTCGTGGGGCTCTGGGGCCAACGTCCTGACTTTC.

The chain carries TRBV2 and TRBJ1-3, with D possibly being TRBD1 (5 bases). Germline V gene data show CDR1 as SNHLY and CDR2 as FYNNEI. Trimming removed 2 bases at V and 0 bases at J, with 8 bases between. CDR3 length: 15 residues. DNA of the CDR3: TGTGCCAGCAGTGAATCAGACAGCTCTGGAAACACCATATATTTT. Protein product: CASSESDSSGNTIYF.

The gene calls are TRBV5-6 and TRBJ2-1; a possible D gene is TRBD2 (6 bases). Germline V lookup: CDR1 SGHDT, CDR2 YYEEEE. This CDR3 comprises 14 residues. V shed 2 bases and J shed 6 bases, with 12 bases lying between them. As DNA, the CDR3 is TGTGCCAGCAGCTTCGCGGGGCCTCGCAATGAGCAGTTCTTC. Amino acids: CASSFAGPRNEQFF.

The chain joins TRBV11-2 to TRBJ2-7; 12 nucleotides agree with TRBD2. The junction had 10 bases not matched to a gene; V was cut back by 5 bases and J by 5 bases. CDR1 is SGHAT and CDR2 is FQNNGV in the germline V gene. This CDR3 contains 16 residues. The CDR3 is CASSGPTSGRPDEQYF. CDR3 nucleotides: TGTGCCAGCAGCGGACCGACTAGCGGGAGACCCGACGAGCAGTACTTC.

This chain joins TRBV20-1 and TRBJ1-5; no firm D call. This CDR3 spans 11 amino acids. Per germline, CDR1 DFQATT and CDR2 SNEGSKA (reference sequence). V dropped 6 bases and J dropped 0 bases, with 3 bases sitting between them. CDR3 residues: CSALSNQPQHF. The CDR3, as DNA: TGCAGTGCGCTTAGCAATCAGCCCCAGCATTTT.

This chain joins TRBV21-1 and TRBJ2-7; TRBD1, the table's D call, lacks a check against the DNA. TRBV21-1 is given as a pseudogene. This CDR3 has 13 residues. DNA of the CDR3: TGTGCCAGCCCCAGGGGATTCTCCTACGAGCAGTACTTC. It is translated as CASPRGFSYEQYF.

The CDR3 sequence: CASRPTGVTNYGYTF. The CDR3 DNA reads TGTGCCAGCAGACCGACAGGGGTTACTAACTATGGCTACACCTTC. This chain joins TRBV2 and TRBJ1-2, with TRBD1 identical over 8 bases. Germline V gene sequence: CDR1 SNHLY, CDR2 FYNNEI. This CDR3 has 15 amino acids. The V gene end was trimmed by 6 bases and the J gene end by 0 bases; junction bases not matched to a gene: 6.

V is TRBV6-1 and J is TRBJ2-2; D not certain. Trimming took off 4 bases at V and 5 bases at J, with 11 bases between the two ends. The germline CDR1 and CDR2 sequences are MNHNS and SASEGT. There are 14 residues in the CDR3. In DNA, the CDR3 is TGTGCCAGCAGTGCCCTGACTCAAACCGGGGAGCTGTTTTTT. Translation: CASSALTQTGELFF.

V gene TRBV15 combines with J gene TRBJ2-5, with no clear D. Trimming removed 5 bases from V and 4 bases from J, with 17 bases in between. The CDR3 is 15 amino acids. Germline CDR1 is LNHNV and CDR2 is YYDKDF (reference sequence). DNA of the CDR3: TGTGCCACCAGCCAGAAGGTAGTAGCCCGAGAGACCCAGTACTTC. This gives the protein CATSQKVVARETQYF.

The J gene is TRBJ2-2, the V gene TRBV5-1, with D possibly being TRBD1 (5 bases). The CDR3 contains 13 residues. V was cut by 0 bases and J by 10 bases, with 10 bases left in between. Germline V lookup: CDR1 SGHRS, CDR2 YFSETQ. In DNA, the CDR3 is TGCGCCAGCAGCTTGGGACAGAGCGAGGAGCTGTTTTTT. This gives the protein CASSLGQSEELFF.

V usage is TRBV30 and J usage is TRBJ2-3; no clear D. Between the trimmed V and J ends, which lost 4 bases and 0 bases, there was a span of 2 bases. This CDR3 is 11 amino acids long. The germline V gene encodes CDR1 GTSNPN and CDR2 SVGIG (reference sequence). The CDR3 is CAWTSTDTQYF. CDR3 bases: TGTGCCTGGACTAGCACAGATACGCAGTATTTT.

This clone occurred a few times. The chain has TRBV7-6 and TRBJ2-1; 9 bases match TRBD2. CDR1 is SGHVS and CDR2 is FNYEAQ in the germline V gene. V shed 5 bases, J shed 4 bases, and the junction held 9 bases outside the gene matches. The CDR3 covers 16 residues. CDR3 residues: CASSTIPGLAYNEQFF. CDR3 sequence (DNA): TGTGCCAGCAGCACCATCCCGGGACTAGCTTACAATGAGCAGTTCTTC.

J is TRBJ1-5 and V is TRBV7-9; tentative D call: TRBD1 (6 bases). Deletions cut 7 bases from V and 5 bases from J, with 12 bases between. The CDR3 spans 13 residues. Germline-derived CDR1 and CDR2 are SEHNR and FQNEAQ (reference sequence). The CDR3 region has the DNA TGTGCCAGCACTCTAGGGGGAGATCAGCCCCAGCATTTT. The encoded protein is CASTLGGDQPQHF.

This chain uses TRBV6-1 with TRBJ1-5; D remains unclear. Between the trimmed V and J ends, which lost 3 bases and 0 bases, there was a span of 6 bases. Per the germline V gene, CDR1 is MNHNS and CDR2 is SASEGT. The CDR3 spans 14 residues. The CDR3, as DNA: TGTGCCAGCAGTGAGACACATAGCAATCAGCCCCAGCATTTT. This translates into CASSETHSNQPQHF.

The chain employs TRBV27 and TRBJ2-3; the D is unclear. Germline V gene lookup returns CDR1 MNHEY and CDR2 SMNVEV (reference sequence). This CDR3 comprises 14 residues. Trimming pared 5 bases from V and 2 bases from J, leaving 11 bases between. CDR3: CASSQHRATDTQYF. The DNA for the CDR3 is TGTGCCAGCAGTCAACATAGGGCCACAGATACGCAGTATTTT.

The genes are TRBV5-1 and TRBJ2-7; 12 bases agree with TRBD2. The CDR3 covers 16 residues. The V gene end was trimmed by 5 bases and the J gene end by 5 bases; junction bases not matched to a gene: 11. Germline V gene lookup returns CDR1 SGHRS and CDR2 YFSETQ. The CDR3 spells CASSPAVTSGRHEQYF. In DNA, the CDR3 is TGCGCCAGCAGTCCGGCGGTTACTAGCGGGAGGCACGAGCAGTACTTC.

V usage is TRBV11-1 and J usage is TRBJ1-1, with D possibly TRBD1 on 6 matching bases. Between the trimmed V and J ends, which lost 5 bases and 1 base, there was a span of 17 bases. The CDR3 is 16 amino acids. CDR1 is SGHAT, CDR2 FQDESV, per germline (reference sequence). The CDR3 loop is CASSPDKGGWNTEAFF. The CDR3 nucleotides are TGTGCCAGCAGCCCAGACAAGGGGGGCTGGAACACTGAAGCTTTCTTT.

The genes are TRBV7-2 and TRBJ2-1; perhaps TRBD2 as D (6 bases). Trimming cost V 4 bases and J 1 base, with 11 bases left between them. There are 15 residues in the CDR3. CDR1 and CDR2 (germline): SGHTA, FQGNSA. The CDR3 reads CASSSVGTSYNEQFF. The CDR3 DNA follows: TGTGCCAGCAGCTCCGTTGGGACTTCCTACAATGAGCAGTTCTTC. Together with reference TRBV7-2 and TRBJ2-1, the CDR3 gives the full variable domain: GAGVSQSPSNKVTEKGKDVELRCDPISGHTALYWYRQSLGQGLEFLIYFQGNSAPDKSGLPSDRFSAERTGGSVSTLTIQRTQQEDSAVYLCASSSVGTSYNEQFFGPGTRLTVL.

J is TRBJ2-1 and V is TRBV4-3; weak D call: TRBD2 (6 bases). The CDR3 contains 15 residues. V was trimmed by 2 bases and J by 8 bases, leaving 16 bases between them. Per germline, CDR1 LGHNA and CDR2 YSLEER. Here the CDR3 DNA reads TGCGCCAGCAGCCAACTCGAACGGCCGGGGGATGAGCAGTTCTTC. Translation: CASSQLERPGDEQFF.

The J gene is TRBJ1-2, the V gene TRBV6-6; 9 bases align to TRBD1. The CDR3 has 15 residues. V lost 5 bases to trimming and J lost 5 bases; unmatched junction nucleotides: 9. The V gene's germline CDR1 is MNHNY and CDR2 SVGAGI (reference sequence). CDR3 in DNA: TGTGCCAGCAGTCTACGACAGGGGGAGCAATATGGCTACACCTTC. This gives the protein CASSLRQGEQYGYTF.